The TCR beta chain under discussion was sequenced for a study of T cell responses to AZD1222 COVID-19 vaccine. Study observations and caveats: Repertoire sampling happened only post peak T cell response. Increases in Spike-specific TCR breadth and depth were seen after two AZD1222 doses.

Generated by immunoSEQ multiplex PCR, the TCRdb table keeps only in-frame clones and is missing some. The repertoire has over 150,000 clones, more than 75% of them found once; the top ten carry about 20%. Trimming pared 0 bases from V and 3 bases from J, leaving 9 bases between. The germline CDR1 and CDR2 sequences are SGHRS and YFSETQ. CDR3 length: 15 residues. On this clone itself: The antigen remains undetermined.

The chain has TRBV5-1 and TRBJ2-2, with D tentatively TRBD1 (6 bases). The TCR was taken from an adult in good health. Sample: peripheral blood, taken on day 0 of AZD1222 vaccination. The CDR3: CASSLDRADTGELFF. In nucleotides, the CDR3 is TGCGCCAGCAGCTTGGACAGGGCGGACACCGGGGAGCTGTTTTTT. The variable domain in full, with the rest retrieved from reference TRBV5-1 and TRBJ2-2, is KAGVTQTPRYLIKTRGQQVTLSCSPISGHRSVSWYQQTPGQGLQFLFEYFSETQRNKGNFPGRFSGRQFSNSRSEMNVSTLELGDSALYLCASSLDRADTGELFFGEGSRLTVL.